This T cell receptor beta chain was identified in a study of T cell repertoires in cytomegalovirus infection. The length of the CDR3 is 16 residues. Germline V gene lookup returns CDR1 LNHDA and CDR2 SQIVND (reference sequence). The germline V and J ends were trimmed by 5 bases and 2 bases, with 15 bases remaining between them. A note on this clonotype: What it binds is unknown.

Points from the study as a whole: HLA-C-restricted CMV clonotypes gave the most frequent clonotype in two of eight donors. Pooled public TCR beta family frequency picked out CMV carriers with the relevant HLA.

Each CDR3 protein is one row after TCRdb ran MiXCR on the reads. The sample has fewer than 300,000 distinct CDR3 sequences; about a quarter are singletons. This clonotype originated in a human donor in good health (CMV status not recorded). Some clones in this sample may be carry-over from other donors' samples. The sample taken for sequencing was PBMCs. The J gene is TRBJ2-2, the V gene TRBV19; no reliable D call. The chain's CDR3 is CASSPWGTGNTGELFF. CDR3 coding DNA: TGTGCCAGTAGTCCCTGGGGAACCGGAAACACCGGGGAGCTGTTTTTT. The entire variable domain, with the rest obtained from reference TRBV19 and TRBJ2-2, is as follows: DGGITQSPKYLFRKEGQNVTLSCEQNLNHDAMYWYRQDPGQGLRLIYYSQIVNDFQKGDIAEGYSVSREKKESFPLTVTSAQKNPTAFYLCASSPWGTGNTGELFFGEGSRLTVL.